This TCR beta chain was recovered during a study of blood T cell repertoires in COVID-19. On the study more broadly: COVID-19 samples collected from the United States, Italy and Spain covered acute and convalescent phases. T cells, B-cell-depleted T cells, or PBMCs supplied cDNA or gDNA.

Original analysis: Estimated nucleated cell counts came from reference gene primer amplification. The assay was immunoSEQ multiplex PCR, and TCRdb's table has in-frame clones only and misses some. V, J and clone size are taken as reported in that table, and D and trimming were inferred from the DNA itself. The sample lists about 46,000 clones, about 89% occurring once. Trimming cost V 2 bases and J 1 base; bases outside gene matches: 7. This CDR3 comprises 16 residues. The germline V gene encodes CDR1 MNHNS and CDR2 SASEGT. The clonotype comes from a human donor in a cohort sampled during active COVID-19. V usage is TRBV6-1 and J usage is TRBJ2-5; TRBD2 matches 7 bases. The sample consisted of peripheral blood. In DNA, the CDR3 is TGTGCCAGCAGTGAAAAAGGCGGGGGAAGCCAAGAGACCCAGTACTTC. Translation: CASSEKGGGSQETQYF.